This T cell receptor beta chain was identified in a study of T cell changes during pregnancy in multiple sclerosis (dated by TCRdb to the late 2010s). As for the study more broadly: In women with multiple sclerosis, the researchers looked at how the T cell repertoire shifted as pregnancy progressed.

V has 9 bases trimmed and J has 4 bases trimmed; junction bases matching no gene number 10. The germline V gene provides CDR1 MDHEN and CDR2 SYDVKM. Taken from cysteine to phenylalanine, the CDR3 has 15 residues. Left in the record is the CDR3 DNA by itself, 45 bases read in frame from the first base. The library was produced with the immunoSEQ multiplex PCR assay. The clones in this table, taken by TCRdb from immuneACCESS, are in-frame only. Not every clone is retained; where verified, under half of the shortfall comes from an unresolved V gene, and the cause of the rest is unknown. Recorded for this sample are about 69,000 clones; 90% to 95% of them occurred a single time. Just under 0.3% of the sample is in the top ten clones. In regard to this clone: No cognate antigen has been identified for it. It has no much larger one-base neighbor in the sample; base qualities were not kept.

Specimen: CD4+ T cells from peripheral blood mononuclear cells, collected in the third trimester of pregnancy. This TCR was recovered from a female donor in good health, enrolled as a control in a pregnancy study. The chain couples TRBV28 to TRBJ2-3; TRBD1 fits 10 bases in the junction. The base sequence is TGTGCCAGTTGTGTTTCGGGACAGGGGCCAGATACGCAGTATTTT. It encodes CASCVSGQGPDTQYF.